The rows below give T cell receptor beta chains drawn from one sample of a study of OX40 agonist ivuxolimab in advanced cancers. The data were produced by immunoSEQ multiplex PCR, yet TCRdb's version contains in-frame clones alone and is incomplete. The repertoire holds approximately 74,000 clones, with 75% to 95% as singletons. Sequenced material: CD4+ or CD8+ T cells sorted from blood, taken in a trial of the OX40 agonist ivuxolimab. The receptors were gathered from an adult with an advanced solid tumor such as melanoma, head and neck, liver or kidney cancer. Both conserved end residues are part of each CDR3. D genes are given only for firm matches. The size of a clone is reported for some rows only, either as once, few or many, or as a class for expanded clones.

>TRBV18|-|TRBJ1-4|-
TGTGCCAGCTCACCGATGCCAACTAATGAAAAACTGTTTTTT
CASSPMPTNEKLFF
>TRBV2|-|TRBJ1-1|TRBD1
TGTGCCAGCAGGGACAGGGCCACTGAAGCTTTCTTT
CASRDRATEAFF
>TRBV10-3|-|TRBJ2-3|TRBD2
TGTGCCATCGGGGGGACTAGTGAGATAGATACGCAGTATTTT
CAIGGTSEIDTQYF
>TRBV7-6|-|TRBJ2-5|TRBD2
TGTGCCAGCAGCTCTAGCGGGGGTTTAGAAGAGACCCAGTACTTC
CASSSSGGLEETQYF
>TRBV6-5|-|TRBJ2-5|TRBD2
TGTGCCAGCAGTCCTCAGACTAGCATTATCGAGACCCAGTACTTC
CASSPQTSIIETQYF
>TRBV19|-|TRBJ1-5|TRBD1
TGTGCCAGTAGATCGGACAGGTTGGACAATCAGCCCCAGCATTTT
CASRSDRLDNQPQHF
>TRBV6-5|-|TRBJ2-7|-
TGTGCCAGCAGTTACCATGGACAGTTACGCGAGCAGTACTTC
CASSYHGQLREQYF
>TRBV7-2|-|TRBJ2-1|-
TGTGCCAGCAGCTTAGCGATCGGGTTCAGAGCCAATGAGCAGTTCTTC
CASSLAIGFRANEQFF
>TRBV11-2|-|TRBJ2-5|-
TGTGCCAGCAGCCGTCGGACTACACAAGAGACCCAGTACTTC
CASSRRTTQETQYF
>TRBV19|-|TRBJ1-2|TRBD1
TGTGCCAGTAGTCTGGCCGGGACAGAGAACTATGGCTACACCTTC
CASSLAGTENYGYTF
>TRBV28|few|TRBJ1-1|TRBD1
TGTGCCAGCAGATCGCATCAGGGGGCCGCTGAAGCTTTCTTT
CASRSHQGAAEAFF
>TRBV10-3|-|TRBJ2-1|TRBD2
TGTGCCTTCTCATACTCGGCTAGCGGCAATGAGCAGTTCTTC
CAFSYSASGNEQFF
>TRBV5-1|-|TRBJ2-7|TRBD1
TGCGCCAGCAGCTTGGGGACAGGGTACGACGAGCAGTACTTC
CASSLGTGYDEQYF
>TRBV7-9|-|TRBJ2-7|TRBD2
TGTGCCAGCAGCTTAGTACCTAGCGGGAGGGGCGAGCAGTACTTC
CASSLVPSGRGEQYF
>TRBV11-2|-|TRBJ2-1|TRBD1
TGTGCCAGCAGCGTCACAGGGGGAGTATACAATGAGCAGTTCTTC
CASSVTGGVYNEQFF
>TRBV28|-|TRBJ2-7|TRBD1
TGTGCCAGGACAGGGACCTACGAGCAGTACTTC
CARTGTYEQYF
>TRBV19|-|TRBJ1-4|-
TGTGCCAGTAGGGTTACAGGCGCCCCAAATGAAAAACTGTTTTTT
CASRVTGAPNEKLFF
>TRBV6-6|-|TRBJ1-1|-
TGTGCCAGCAGTTACGGCAGTATGAACACTGAAGCTTTCTTT
CASSYGSMNTEAFF
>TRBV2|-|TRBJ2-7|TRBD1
TGTGCCAGCACCCGACAGGGGGCAAACGAGCAGTACTTC
CASTRQGANEQYF
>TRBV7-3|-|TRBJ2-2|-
TGTGCCAGCAGCGATTCGGGGCTAGCGAACACCGGGGAGCTGTTTTTT
CASSDSGLANTGELFF